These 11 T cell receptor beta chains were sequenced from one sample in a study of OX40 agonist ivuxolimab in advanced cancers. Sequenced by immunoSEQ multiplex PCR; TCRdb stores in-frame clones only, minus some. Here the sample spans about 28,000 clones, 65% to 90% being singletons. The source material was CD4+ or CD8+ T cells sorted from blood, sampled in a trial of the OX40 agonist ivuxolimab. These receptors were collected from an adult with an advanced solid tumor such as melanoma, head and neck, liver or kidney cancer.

CDR3 DNA: TGTGCCAGCAGCCCCTCGGGGTTCGGTAGCGGGGGGGCCGGTGAGCAGTACTTC. Translation: CASSPSGFGSGGAGEQYF. This chain uses TRBV4-2 with TRBJ2-7, with 11 bases matching TRBD2. The CDR3 sequence is 18 residues long. The V gene's germline CDR1 is LGHNA and CDR2 YNFKEQ. With V trimmed by 4 bases and J by 7 bases, 18 bases remained unmatched.

CDR3 in DNA: TGTGCCAGTAGTATACTAGCGGGACGCACCGGGGAGCTGTTTTTT. It translates to CASSILAGRTGELFF. V usage is TRBV19 and J usage is TRBJ2-2; 9 bases are a match to TRBD2. V was clipped by 2 bases and J by 4 bases; unmatched bases: 2. The CDR3 runs to 15 residues. In germline, CDR1 is LNHDA, CDR2 SQIVND (reference sequence).

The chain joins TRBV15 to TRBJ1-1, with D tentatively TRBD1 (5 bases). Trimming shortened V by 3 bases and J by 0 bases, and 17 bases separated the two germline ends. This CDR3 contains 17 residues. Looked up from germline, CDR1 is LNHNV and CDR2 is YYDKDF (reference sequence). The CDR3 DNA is TGTGCCACCAGCAGTCGCGGACGGGGGAACATGAACACTGAAGCTTTCTTT. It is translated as CATSSRGRGNMNTEAFF. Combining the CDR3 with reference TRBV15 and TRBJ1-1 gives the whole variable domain DAMVIQNPRYQVTQFGKPVTLSCSQTLNHNVMYWYQQKSSQAPKLLFHYYDKDFNNEADTPDNFQSRRPNTSFCFLDIRSPGLGDTAMYLCATSSRGRGNMNTEAFFGQGTRLTVV.

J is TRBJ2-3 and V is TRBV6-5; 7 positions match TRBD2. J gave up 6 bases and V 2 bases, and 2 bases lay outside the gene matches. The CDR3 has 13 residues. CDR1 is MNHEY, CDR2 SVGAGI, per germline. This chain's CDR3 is CASSYGRADTQYF. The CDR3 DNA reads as TGTGCCAGCAGTTACGGGAGGGCGGATACGCAGTATTTT.

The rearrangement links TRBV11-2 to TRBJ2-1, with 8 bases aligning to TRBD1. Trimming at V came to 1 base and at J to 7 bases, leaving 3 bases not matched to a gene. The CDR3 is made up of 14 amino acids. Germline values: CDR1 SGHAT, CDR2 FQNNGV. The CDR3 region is CASSLGTGTNEQFF. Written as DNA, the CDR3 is TGTGCCAGCAGCTTAGGGACAGGGACAAATGAGCAGTTCTTC. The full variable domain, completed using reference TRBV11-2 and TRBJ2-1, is EAGVAQSPRYKIIEKRQSVAFWCNPISGHATLYWYQQILGQGPKLLIQFQNNGVVDDSQLPKDRFSAERLKGVDSTLKIQPAKLEDSAVYLCASSLGTGTNEQFFGPGTRLTVL.

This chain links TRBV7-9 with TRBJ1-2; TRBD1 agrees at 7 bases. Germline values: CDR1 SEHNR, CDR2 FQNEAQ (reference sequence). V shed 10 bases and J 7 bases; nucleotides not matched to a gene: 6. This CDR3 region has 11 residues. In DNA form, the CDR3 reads TGTGCCAACTGGACAGGTTTTGGCTACACCTTC. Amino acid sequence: CANWTGFGYTF.

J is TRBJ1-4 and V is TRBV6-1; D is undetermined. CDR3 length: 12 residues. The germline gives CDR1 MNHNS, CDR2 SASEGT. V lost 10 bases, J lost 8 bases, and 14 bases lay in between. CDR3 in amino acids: CATTRWREKLFF. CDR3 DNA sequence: TGTGCCACCACAAGGTGGCGGGAAAAACTGTTTTTT.

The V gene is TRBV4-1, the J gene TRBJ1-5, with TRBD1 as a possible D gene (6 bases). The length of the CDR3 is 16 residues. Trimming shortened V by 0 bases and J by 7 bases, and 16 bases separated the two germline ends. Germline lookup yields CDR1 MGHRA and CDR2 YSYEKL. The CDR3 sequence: CASSQDNHREGQPQHF. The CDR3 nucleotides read TGCGCCAGCAGCCAAGATAATCACAGGGAAGGCCAGCCCCAGCATTTT.

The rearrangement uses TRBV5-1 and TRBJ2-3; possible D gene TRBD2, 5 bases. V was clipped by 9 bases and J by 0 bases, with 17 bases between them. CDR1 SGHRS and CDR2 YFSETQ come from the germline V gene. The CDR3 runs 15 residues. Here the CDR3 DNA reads TGCGCCACCGCAGGAGGATCCTCTAGCACAGATACGCAGTATTTT. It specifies CATAGGSSSTDTQYF.

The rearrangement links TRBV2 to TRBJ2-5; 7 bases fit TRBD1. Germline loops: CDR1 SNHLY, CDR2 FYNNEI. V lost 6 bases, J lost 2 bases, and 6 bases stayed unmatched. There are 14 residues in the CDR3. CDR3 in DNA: TGTGCCAGCAGCATCGGGGACAGACAAGAGACCCAGTACTTC. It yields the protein CASSIGDRQETQYF.

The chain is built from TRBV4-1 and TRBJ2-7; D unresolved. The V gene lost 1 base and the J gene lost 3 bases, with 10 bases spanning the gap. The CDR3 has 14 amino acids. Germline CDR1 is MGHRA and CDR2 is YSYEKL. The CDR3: CASSQVSSDYEQYF. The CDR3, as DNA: TGCGCCAGCAGCCAAGTTTCGTCTGACTACGAGCAGTACTTC.